This TCR beta chain stems from a study of blood T cell repertoires in COVID-19. Repertoires were generated with immunoSEQ multiplex PCR, while TCRdb's copy carries only in-frame clones and drops some. There are some 300,000 clones in the sample; roughly 91% occur only once, and less than 3.5% lies in the top ten. Germline-derived CDR1 and CDR2 are MNHNS and SASEGT. The CDR3 totals 14 residues. Trimming shortened V by 2 bases and J by 4 bases, and 11 bases separated the two germline ends. The genes are TRBV6-1 and TRBJ1-2, with a possible D match to TRBD1 (5 bases). The receptor was derived from a woman aged 45-60 years who had been exposed to COVID-19. Sequencing was performed on PBMCs or T cells enriched from blood (not recorded which). The CDR3 DNA reads TGTGCCAGCAGTGAAATGGGGCTCAGCTATGGCTACACCTTC. It yields the protein CASSEMGLSYGYTF.